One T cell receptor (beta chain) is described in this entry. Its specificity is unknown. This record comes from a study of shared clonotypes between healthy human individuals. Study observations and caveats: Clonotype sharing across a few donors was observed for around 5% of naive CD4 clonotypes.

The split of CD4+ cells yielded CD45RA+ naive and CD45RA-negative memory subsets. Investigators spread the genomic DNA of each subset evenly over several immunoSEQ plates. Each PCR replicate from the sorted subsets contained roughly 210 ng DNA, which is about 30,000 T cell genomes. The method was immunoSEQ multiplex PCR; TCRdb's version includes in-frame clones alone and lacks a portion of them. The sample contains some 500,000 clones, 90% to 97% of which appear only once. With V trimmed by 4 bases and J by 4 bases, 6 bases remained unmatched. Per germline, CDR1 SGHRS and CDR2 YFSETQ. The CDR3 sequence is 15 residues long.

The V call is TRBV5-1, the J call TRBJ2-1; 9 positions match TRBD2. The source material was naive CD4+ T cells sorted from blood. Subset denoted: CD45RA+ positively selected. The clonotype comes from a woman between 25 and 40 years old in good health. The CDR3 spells CASSTRLADYNEQFF. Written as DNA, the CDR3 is TGCGCCAGCAGCACGAGACTAGCGGATTACAATGAGCAGTTCTTC.